This T cell receptor (beta chain) was retrieved from a study of regulatory T cells in long-lasting Graves disease (dated by TCRdb to the early 2020s). A note on the overall study: Persistent Graves' disease meant more than 5 years of antithyroid drug treatment with TSH receptor autoantibodies that stayed positive. Persistent Graves' disease patients in the clinical cohort had taken antithyroid drugs for about 9.7 years on average. Patients with persistent Graves' disease were compared with patients with newly diagnosed Graves' disease using TCR sequencing and RNA sequencing of peripheral blood. A total of about 35 samples underwent TCR sequencing, from some 13 patients with persistent Graves' disease and some 20 patients with newly diagnosed Graves' disease. The study was registered as a clinical trial and conducted in China.

The sample's time point label, decoded: persistent/refractory GD, antithyroid drugs over 5 years with positive TRAb. For both TCR sequencing and RNA sequencing, RNA was extracted from PBMCs in TRIzol. The diagnosis of Graves' disease followed American Thyroid Association guidelines. Patients were recruited from an endocrinology department in Xi'an, China. Each patient gave around 9 milliliters of peripheral blood, collected in an EDTA anticoagulant tube. Ficoll Paque Plus density gradient separation was used to isolate PBMCs, and no further T cell sorting was done. RNA quality was checked with an Agilent 2100 Bioanalyzer and agarose gel, and concentration with a NanoDrop 2000. Paper-wide results and their limitations: Persistent patients shared more public clonotypes among themselves (more than 2,500) than newly diagnosed patients did (approximately 870). Preferential use of TRBV28, TRBJ1-2 and TRBJ2-5 was observed in persistent disease, whereas TRBV20-1 and TRBJ2-1 were favored in newly diagnosed disease. Compared with newly diagnosed patients, patients with persistent Graves' disease had lower TCR Shannon entropy and fewer highly expanded clones, which suggests clonal expansion. Sequencing and analysis were restricted to the TCR beta chain. The study examined only peripheral blood because the primary lesion, thyroid tissue, could not be accessed. The authors noted that the small sample size was a limitation that may lower accuracy.

V gives up 6 bases and J gives up 5 bases, and the segment between their germline ends measures 14 bases. For CDR1 and CDR2, the germline V gene lists MDHEN and SYDVKM. The CDR3 runs 13 residues from the cysteine to the phenylalanine. Just the 39-base CDR3 DNA is kept, in frame starting at base 1. Library prep was done by multiplex PCR. TCRdb lists the instrument as Illumina HiSeq 4000. iRepertoire HTBI primers and Arm-PCR amplification of CDR3 regions were used to construct TCR beta libraries. PCR products were gel purified before sequencing. As for how the authors treated the data: Gene usage analysis of CDR3 amino acid clonotypes relied on the approximately 68 TRBV and 14 TRBJ segments identified across samples. COPE and FqMerger were used to merge filtered high-quality paired reads into contigs. BLAST was used to align contigs to IMGT TRBV, TRBD and TRBJ reference genes, and CDR3 was defined according to IMGT. Any clonotype with a frequency above 0.1% was classified as a highly expanded clone. Shannon entropy served as the measure of repertoire diversity, while the Gini coefficient captured V-J evenness. Public clonotypes were defined as clonotypes shared by more than one individual. Through fastp at Q25 and MiXCR, TCRdb rebuilt clones from the public reads, retaining in-frame beta chains. Rows with one shared CDR3 protein collapse into an entry with the most common genes and DNA. The V and J calls and clone size are TCRdb's, not the authors'. The sample table records fewer than 450,000 distinct CDR3 sequences; 20% to 25% of these occur just once. Of the sample, about a quarter is held by the ten largest clones.

This clonotype was seen repeatedly, ten times or more. Its antigen has not been determined. No clone much larger than this one lies a single base away; base qualities are absent. The receptor was isolated from a female donor with Graves disease. The chain uses TRBV28 and TRBJ2-7, and TRBD1 may be the D gene, going by 6 matching bases. This specimen was peripheral blood mononuclear cells (PBMCs), taken when the disease was refractory, from a patient treated with antithyroid drugs. The encoded CDR3 is CASRHDRFNEQYF. The DNA reads as follows: TGTGCCAGCAGACATGACAGGTTCAACGAGCAGTACTTC.